This TCR beta chain was sequenced in a study of CD8 T cells in Susac syndrome. Study-level background: When blood was drawn, patients with Susac syndrome were on intravenous immunoglobulin alone, on corticosteroids, or therapy-naive.

This clonotype has a single count. Deletions cut 6 bases from V and 5 bases from J, with 13 bases between. This CDR3 spans 13 amino acids. Per germline, CDR1 MNHEY and CDR2 SVGEGT. RNA was extracted with the RNeasy kit, and a quantity of roughly 0.45 to 1 ug was reverse transcribed using random hexamers. TCRdb called the immunoSEQ multiplex PCR reads again in MiXCR, with one record for every CDR3 protein. In the table there are 200,000 to 250,000 distinct CDR3 sequences, approximately 94% of which are singletons. The chain joins TRBV6-2 or TRBV6-3 to TRBJ1-1, with D maybe TRBD1 (5 bases). The specimen was CD4+ T cells from PBMCs. The TCR originated in a human donor with Susac syndrome. In nucleotides, the CDR3 is TGTGCCAGCAGACAAGGGGCTGGAACTGAAGCTTTCTTT. It specifies CASRQGAGTEAFF.